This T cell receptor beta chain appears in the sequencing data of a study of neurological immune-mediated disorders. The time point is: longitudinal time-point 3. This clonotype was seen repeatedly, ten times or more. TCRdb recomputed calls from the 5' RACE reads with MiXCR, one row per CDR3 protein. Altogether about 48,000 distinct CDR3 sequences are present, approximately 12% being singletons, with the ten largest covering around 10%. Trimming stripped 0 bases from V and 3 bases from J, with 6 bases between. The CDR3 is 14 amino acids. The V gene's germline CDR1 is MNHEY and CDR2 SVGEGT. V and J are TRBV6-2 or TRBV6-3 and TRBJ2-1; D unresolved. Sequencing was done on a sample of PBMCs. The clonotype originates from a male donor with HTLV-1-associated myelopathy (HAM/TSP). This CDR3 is CASSYSMDYNEQFF. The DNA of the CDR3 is TGTGCCAGCAGTTACTCGATGGACTACAATGAGCAGTTCTTC.